One and the same sample provided the 7 T cell receptor beta chains below, sequenced in a study of T cell repertoires in cytomegalovirus infection. TCRdb re-derived calls from the reads in MiXCR, one entry per CDR3 protein. Here the sample spans around 280,000 distinct CDR3 sequences, about 9.1% being singletons. Sequencing used PBMCs. The receptors were gathered from a human donor in good health (CMV status not recorded). Some clones in this sample may be carry-over from other donors' samples.

This clonotype was seen only a few times. The CDR3 region has the DNA TGCGCCAGCAGCCAAGAAACCGGAAGGGTCTACAATGAGCAGTTCTTC. Translation: CASSQETGRVYNEQFF. V and J are TRBV4-3 and TRBJ2-1, with D unresolved. The CDR3 contains 16 residues. Looked up from germline, CDR1 is LGHNA and CDR2 is YSLEER. Trimming shortened V by 0 bases and J by 3 bases, and 12 bases separated the two germline ends.

This clonotype appeared many times. The junction departs from the called germline gene at one end, perhaps through a read error. The J gene is TRBJ2-5, the V gene TRBV6-2 or TRBV6-3; tentative D call: TRBD1 (5 bases). CDR3 size: 16 residues. Germline loops: CDR1 MNHEY, CDR2 SVGEGT. CDR3 nucleotide sequence: TGTGCCAGCAGTCACTCCGGACACTTAATCCAAGAGACCCAGTACTTC. Protein sequence: CASSHSGHLIQETQYF.

This clonotype was recorded at least ten times. The J gene is TRBJ2-7, the V gene TRBV23-1; 10 bases line up with TRBD1. TRBV23-1 has ORF status, its function being uncertain. Unmatched junction bases numbered 16, after V lost 6 bases and J lost 2 bases. This CDR3 has 18 amino acids. The CDR3 DNA is TGCGCCAGCAGCCACACCGGGACAGGGGCCCCTGGTGCCTACGAGCAGTACGTC. This translates into CASSHTGTGAPGAYEQYV.

This clonotype was seen ten or more times. The chain uses TRBV10-3 and TRBJ1-2, with 9 bases lining up with TRBD1. The CDR3 runs 14 residues. Germline values: CDR1 ENHRY, CDR2 SYGVKD. The ends lost 6 bases at V and 7 bases at J; junction bases unmatched: 9. As DNA, the CDR3 is TGTGCCATCAGCACAGGGGGCGCGGCGGGTGGCTACACCTTC. This sequence encodes CAISTGGAAGGYTF.

The CDR3 DNA reads as TGCAGTGCTAGAGATTGGGGGGCGCGGCGGAGTGAGCAGTTCTTC. This codes for CSARDWGARRSEQFF. This chain uses TRBV20-1 with TRBJ2-1; either TRBD1 or TRBD2 may fit D (6 bases each). The CDR3 covers 15 residues. Germline V gene data show CDR1 as DFQATT and CDR2 as SNEGSKA (reference sequence). The V end was cut by 0 bases, the J end by 9 bases, with 18 bases between.

There are many counts of this clonotype. The V call is TRBV7-9, the J call TRBJ2-5; no reliable D call. The CDR3 length is 10 residues. CDR1 and CDR2 from the germline V gene are SEHNR and FQNEAQ (reference sequence). The CDR3 coding sequence is TGTGCATGGGCTTCGGAGACCCAGTACTTC. Protein: CAWASETQYF.

This clonotype has a count of ten or more. V usage is TRBV15 and J usage is TRBJ1-1, with a possible D match to TRBD1 (5 bases). V gave up 9 bases and J gave up 5 bases, with 13 bases separating them. The V gene's germline CDR1 is LNHNV and CDR2 YYDKDF (reference sequence). The CDR3 contains 12 residues. The CDR3 DNA follows: TGTGCCACGAGCCCCGGGGGGACTGAAGCTTTCTTT. Translated: CATSPGGTEAFF. Supplemented by reference TRBV15 and TRBJ1-1, the full variable domain reads DAMVIQNPRYQVTQFGKPVTLSCSQTLNHNVMYWYQQKSSQAPKLLFHYYDKDFNNEADTPDNFQSRRPNTSFCFLDIRSPGLGDTAMYLCATSPGGTEAFFGQGTRLTVV.